This TCR beta chain was obtained from a study of CD8 T cells in Susac syndrome. Germline CDR1 and CDR2: KGHDR and SFDVKD. Trimming cost V 4 bases and J 0 bases, with 8 bases left between them. CDR3 size: 14 residues. TEMRA cells were FACS-enriched, unlike CD8+ and CD4+ T cells, which were negatively isolated. With random hexamers, reverse transcription was performed on roughly 0.45 to 1 ug of RNA. TCR beta CDR3 was amplified by immunoSEQ covering 54 Vbeta and 13 Jbeta. Via MiXCR, TCRdb re-called the immunoSEQ multiplex PCR reads, giving one row per CDR3 protein. The data hold 180,000 or so distinct CDR3 sequences, with roughly 94% observed a single time.

The V gene is TRBV24-1, the J gene TRBJ1-2; D possibly corresponds to TRBD1 (5 bases). The receptor comes from a human donor in good health. The sequencing input was CD4+ T cells from PBMCs. CDR3 bases: TGTGCCACCAGTGAGGGGCAGACTAACTATGGCTACACCTTC. Its protein product is CATSEGQTNYGYTF.